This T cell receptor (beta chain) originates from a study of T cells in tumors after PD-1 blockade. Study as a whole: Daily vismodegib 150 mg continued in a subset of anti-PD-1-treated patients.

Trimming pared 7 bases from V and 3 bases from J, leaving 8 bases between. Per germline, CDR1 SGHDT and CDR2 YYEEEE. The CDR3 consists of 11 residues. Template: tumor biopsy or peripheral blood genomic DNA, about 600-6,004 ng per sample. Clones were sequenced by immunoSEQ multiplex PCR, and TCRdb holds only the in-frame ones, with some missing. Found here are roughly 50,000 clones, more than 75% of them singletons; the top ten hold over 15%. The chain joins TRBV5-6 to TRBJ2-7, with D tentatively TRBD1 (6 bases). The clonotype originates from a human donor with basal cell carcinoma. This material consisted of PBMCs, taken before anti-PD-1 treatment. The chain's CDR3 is CASEGGYEQYF. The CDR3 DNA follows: TGTGCCAGCGAAGGGGGCTACGAGCAGTACTTC.